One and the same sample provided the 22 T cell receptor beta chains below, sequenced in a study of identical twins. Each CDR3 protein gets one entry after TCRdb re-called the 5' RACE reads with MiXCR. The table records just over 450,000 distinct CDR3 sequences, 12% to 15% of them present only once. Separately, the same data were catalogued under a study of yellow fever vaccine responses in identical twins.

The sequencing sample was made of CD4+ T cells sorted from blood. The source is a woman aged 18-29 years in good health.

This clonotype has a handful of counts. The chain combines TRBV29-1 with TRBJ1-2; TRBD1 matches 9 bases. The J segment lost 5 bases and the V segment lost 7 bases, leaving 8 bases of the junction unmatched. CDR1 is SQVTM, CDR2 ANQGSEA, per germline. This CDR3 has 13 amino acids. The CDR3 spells CSAQGGQGYGYTF. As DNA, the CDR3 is TGCAGCGCGCAGGGGGGACAGGGATATGGCTACACCTTC.

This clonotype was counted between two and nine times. CDR3 DNA: TGCAGTGCTGACGAGGACTTACCCCCCTACGAGCAGTACTTC. It specifies CSADEDLPPYEQYF. The V and J genes are TRBV20-1 and TRBJ2-7; D might be TRBD2 (5 bases). Trimming removed 5 bases from V and 2 bases from J, with 16 bases in between. Germline V gene sequence: CDR1 DFQATT, CDR2 SNEGSKA (reference sequence). There are 14 residues in the CDR3.

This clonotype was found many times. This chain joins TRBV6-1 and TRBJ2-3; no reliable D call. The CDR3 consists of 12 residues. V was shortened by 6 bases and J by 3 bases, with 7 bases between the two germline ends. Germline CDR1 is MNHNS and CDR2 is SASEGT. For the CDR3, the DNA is TGTGCCAGCAGCATGAAGACAGATACGCAGTATTTT. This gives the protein CASSMKTDTQYF.

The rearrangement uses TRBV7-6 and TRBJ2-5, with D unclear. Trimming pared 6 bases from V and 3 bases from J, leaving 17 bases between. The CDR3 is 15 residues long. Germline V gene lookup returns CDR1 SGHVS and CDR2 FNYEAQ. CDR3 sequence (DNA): TGTGCCAGCAGTTTTTATCCCGGAGACAAAGAGACCCAGTACTTC. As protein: CASSFYPGDKETQYF.

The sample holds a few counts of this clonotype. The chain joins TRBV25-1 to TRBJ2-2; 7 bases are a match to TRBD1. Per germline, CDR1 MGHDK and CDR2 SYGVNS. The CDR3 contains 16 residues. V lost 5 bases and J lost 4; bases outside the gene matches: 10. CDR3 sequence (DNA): TGTGCCAGCAGTCTGAGACAGGGCTTTGCCACCGGGGAGCTGTTTTTT. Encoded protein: CASSLRQGFATGELFF.

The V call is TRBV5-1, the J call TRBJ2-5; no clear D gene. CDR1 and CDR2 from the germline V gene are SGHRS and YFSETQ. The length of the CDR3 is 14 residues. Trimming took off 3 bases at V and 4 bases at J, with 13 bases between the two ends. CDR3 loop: CASSSFNKGETQYF. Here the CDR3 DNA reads TGCGCCAGCAGCTCCTTTAACAAGGGAGAGACCCAGTACTTC.

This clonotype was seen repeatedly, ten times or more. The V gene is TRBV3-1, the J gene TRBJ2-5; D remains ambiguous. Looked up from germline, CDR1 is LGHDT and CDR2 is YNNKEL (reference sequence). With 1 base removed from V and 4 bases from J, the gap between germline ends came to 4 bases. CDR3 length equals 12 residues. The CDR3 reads CASSQGGETQYF. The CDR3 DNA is TGTGCCAGCAGCCAAGGAGGAGAGACCCAGTACTTC.

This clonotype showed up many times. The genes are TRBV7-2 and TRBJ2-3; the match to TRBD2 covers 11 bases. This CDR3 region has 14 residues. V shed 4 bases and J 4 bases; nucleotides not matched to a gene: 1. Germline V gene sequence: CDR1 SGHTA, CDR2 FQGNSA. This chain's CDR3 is CASSSTSGADTQYF. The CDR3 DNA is TGTGCCAGCAGCTCGACTAGCGGGGCAGATACGCAGTATTTT.

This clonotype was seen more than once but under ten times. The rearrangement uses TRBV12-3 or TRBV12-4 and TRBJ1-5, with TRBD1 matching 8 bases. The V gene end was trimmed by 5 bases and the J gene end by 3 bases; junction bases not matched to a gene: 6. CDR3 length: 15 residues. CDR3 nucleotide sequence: TGTGCCAGCAGTAGGGGACAGGCTATCAATCAGCCCCAGCATTTT. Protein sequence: CASSRGQAINQPQHF.

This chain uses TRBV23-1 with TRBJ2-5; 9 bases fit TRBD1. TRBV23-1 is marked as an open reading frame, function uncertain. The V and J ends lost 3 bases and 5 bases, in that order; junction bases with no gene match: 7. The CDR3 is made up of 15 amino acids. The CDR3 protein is CASSQGTGRVETQYF. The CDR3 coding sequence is TGCGCCAGCAGTCAGGGGACAGGGCGGGTGGAGACCCAGTACTTC.

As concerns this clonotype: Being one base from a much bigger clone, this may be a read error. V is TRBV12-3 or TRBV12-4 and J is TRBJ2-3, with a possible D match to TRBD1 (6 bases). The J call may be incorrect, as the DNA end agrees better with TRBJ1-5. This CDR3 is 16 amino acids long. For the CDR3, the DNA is TGTGCCAGCAGTTTGCAGGCAGGGGTGAGCACAGATACGCAGCATTTT. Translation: CASSLQAGVSTDTQHF.

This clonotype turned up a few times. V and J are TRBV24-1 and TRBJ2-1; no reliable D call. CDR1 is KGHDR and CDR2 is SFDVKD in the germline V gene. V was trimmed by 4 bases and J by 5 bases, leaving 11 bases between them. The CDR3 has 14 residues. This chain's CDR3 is CATSDRQINNEQFF. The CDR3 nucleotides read TGTGCCACCAGTGACCGCCAGATAAACAATGAGCAGTTCTTC.

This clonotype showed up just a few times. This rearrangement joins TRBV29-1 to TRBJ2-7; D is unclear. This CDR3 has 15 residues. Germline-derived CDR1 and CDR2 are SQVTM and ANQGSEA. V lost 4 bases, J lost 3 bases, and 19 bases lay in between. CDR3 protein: CSVVSHGRPNYEQYF. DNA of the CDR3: TGCAGCGTTGTCTCCCACGGGCGGCCGAACTACGAGCAGTACTTC.

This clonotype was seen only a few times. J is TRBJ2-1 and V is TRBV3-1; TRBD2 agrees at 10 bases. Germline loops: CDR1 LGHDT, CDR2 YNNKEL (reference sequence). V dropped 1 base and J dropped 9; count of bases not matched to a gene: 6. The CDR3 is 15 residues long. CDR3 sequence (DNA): TGTGCCAGCAGCCAAGTCTTAGCGGGGGGAACTGAGCAGTTCTTC. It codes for CASSQVLAGGTEQFF.

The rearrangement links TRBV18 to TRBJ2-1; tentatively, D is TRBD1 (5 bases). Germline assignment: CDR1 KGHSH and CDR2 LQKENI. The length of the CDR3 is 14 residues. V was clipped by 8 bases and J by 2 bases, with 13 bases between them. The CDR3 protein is CASVGRLAYNEQFF. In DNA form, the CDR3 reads TGTGCCAGCGTGGGGCGATTAGCCTACAATGAGCAGTTCTTC.

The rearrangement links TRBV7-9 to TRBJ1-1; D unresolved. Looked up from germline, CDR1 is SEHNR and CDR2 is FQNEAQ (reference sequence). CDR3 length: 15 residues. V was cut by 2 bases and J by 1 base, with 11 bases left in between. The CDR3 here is CASSLIRVQNTEAFF. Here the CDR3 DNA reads TGTGCCAGCAGCTTAATAAGGGTACAGAACACTGAAGCTTTCTTT.

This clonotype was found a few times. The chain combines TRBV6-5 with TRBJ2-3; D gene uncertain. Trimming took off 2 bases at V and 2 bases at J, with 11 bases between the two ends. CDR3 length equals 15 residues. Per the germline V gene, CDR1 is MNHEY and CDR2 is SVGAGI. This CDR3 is CASSYAWGTTDTQYF. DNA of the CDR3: TGTGCCAGCAGTTACGCGTGGGGAACCACAGATACGCAGTATTTT.

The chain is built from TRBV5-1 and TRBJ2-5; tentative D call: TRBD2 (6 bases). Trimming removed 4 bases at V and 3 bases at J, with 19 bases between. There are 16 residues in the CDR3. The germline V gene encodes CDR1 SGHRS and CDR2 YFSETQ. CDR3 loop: CASSRGTGDQKETQYF. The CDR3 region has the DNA TGCGCCAGCAGCCGTGGAACGGGGGATCAAAAAGAGACCCAGTACTTC. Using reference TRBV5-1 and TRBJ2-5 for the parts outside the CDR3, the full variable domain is KAGVTQTPRYLIKTRGQQVTLSCSPISGHRSVSWYQQTPGQGLQFLFEYFSETQRNKGNFPGRFSGRQFSNSRSEMNVSTLELGDSALYLCASSRGTGDQKETQYFGPGTRLLVL.

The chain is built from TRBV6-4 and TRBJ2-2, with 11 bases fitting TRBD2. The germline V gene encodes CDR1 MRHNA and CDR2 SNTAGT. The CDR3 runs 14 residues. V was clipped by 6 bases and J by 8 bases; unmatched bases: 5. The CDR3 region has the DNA TGTGCCAGCAGCCAACTAGCGGGAGCGGGGGAGCTGTTTTTT. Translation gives CASSQLAGAGELFF.

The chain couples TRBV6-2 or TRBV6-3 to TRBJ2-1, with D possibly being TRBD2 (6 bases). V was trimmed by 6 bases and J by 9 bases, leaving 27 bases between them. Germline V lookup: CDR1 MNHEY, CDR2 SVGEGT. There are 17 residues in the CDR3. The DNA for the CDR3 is TGTGCCAGCAGCCCGACCAGAGGGAGGCGGGATAGCTCTGAGCAGTTCTTC. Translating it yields CASSPTRGRRDSSEQFF.

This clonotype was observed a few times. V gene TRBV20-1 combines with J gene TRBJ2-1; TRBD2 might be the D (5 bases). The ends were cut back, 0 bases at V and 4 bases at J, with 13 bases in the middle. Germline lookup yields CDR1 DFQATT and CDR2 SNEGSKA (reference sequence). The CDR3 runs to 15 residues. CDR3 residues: CSARDLGSFYNEQFF. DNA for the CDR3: TGCAGTGCTAGAGATCTTGGGAGCTTTTACAATGAGCAGTTCTTC.

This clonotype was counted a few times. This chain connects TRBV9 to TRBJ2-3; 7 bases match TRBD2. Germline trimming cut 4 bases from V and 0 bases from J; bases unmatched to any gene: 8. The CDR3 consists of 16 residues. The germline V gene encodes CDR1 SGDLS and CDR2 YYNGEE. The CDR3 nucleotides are TGTGCCAGCAGCTCTCAGGGAGGGCCTAGCACAGATACGCAGTATTTT. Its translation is CASSSQGGPSTDTQYF.